This T cell receptor (beta chain) stems from a study of cytomegalovirus exposure and HLA in healthy donors. The PCR contained 60 Vbeta and 13 Jbeta primers. Produced via immunoSEQ multiplex PCR; TCRdb's table is partial and in-frame only. The table has about 180,000 clones, roughly 80% seen once; the top ten hold less than 0.65%. Study-wide findings and caveats: Later on, an analysis showed TCR association rates differing by HLA locus, with DRB1 the most and HLA-C the fewest.

The V end lost 4 bases, the J end lost 1 base, and 7 bases lay between the germline ends. This CDR3 is 14 amino acids long. CDR1 and CDR2 from the germline V gene are LGHNA and YSLEER. This clone came up once. Antigen unknown. This TCR was recovered from a woman aged 45-59 years in good health and CMV-seronegative. Specimen: PBMCs. V and J are TRBV4-3 and TRBJ1-4; TRBD1 might be the D (6 bases). CDR3 sequence reads: CASSPTGTNEKLFF. As DNA, the CDR3 is TGCGCCAGCAGCCCGACAGGAACTAATGAAAAACTGTTTTTT.